Presented here are 18 T cell receptor beta chains from one specimen sequenced in a study of CD8+ T cells in alopecia areata. RNA, once extracted, was reverse transcribed into cDNA for use as the sequencing template. Profiling relied on immunoSEQ multiplex PCR, and the TCRdb table lists in-frame clones only, not all of them. The sample holds 37,000 or so clones, 45% to 70% seen once. For several of the biomarker-study patients, the CD4+ cells were further sorted so as to obtain CD25+CD127- cells. The sequenced sample was CD4+ Tregs sorted from blood. These receptor sequences come from a human donor with alopecia areata.

This clone was observed a few times. This chain joins TRBV7-2 and TRBJ2-3; 8 bases map to TRBD1. The CDR3 covers 16 residues. Germline assignment: CDR1 SGHTA and CDR2 FQGNSA. The J segment lost 2 bases and the V segment lost 0 bases, leaving 4 bases of the junction unmatched. For the CDR3, the DNA is TGTGCCAGCAGCTTAGCGGGGACAGGAAACACAGATACGCAGTATTTT. Residues: CASSLAGTGNTDTQYF.

The rearrangement uses TRBV29-1 and TRBJ1-1; no reliable D call. The CDR3 is 12 amino acids. Trimming pared 3 bases from V and 4 bases from J, leaving 9 bases between. Germline V gives CDR1 SQVTM, CDR2 ANQGSEA. The CDR3 sequence is CSVDRPSTEAFF. In DNA, the CDR3 is TGCAGCGTTGATCGCCCGTCCACTGAAGCTTTCTTT.

This chain joins TRBV6-6 and TRBJ2-6, with TRBD1 as a possible D gene (6 bases). There are 14 residues in the CDR3. CDR1 is MNHNY and CDR2 is SVGAGI in the germline V gene (reference sequence). V was shortened by 10 bases and J by 1 base, with 11 bases between the two germline ends. CDR3 region: CATKTGSGANVLTF. The CDR3, as DNA: TGTGCCACCAAAACAGGGTCTGGGGCCAACGTCCTGACTTTC.

The chain recombines TRBV7-3 with TRBJ2-2; tentatively, D is TRBD1 (6 bases). In germline, CDR1 is SGHTA, CDR2 FQGTGA. The CDR3 consists of 14 residues. V lost 3 bases, J lost 7 bases, and 12 bases lay in between. The CDR3 reads CASSLPGRGGELFF. The DNA for the CDR3 is TGTGCCAGCAGCTTGCCCGGCAGGGGCGGGGAGCTGTTTTTT. The full variable domain, completed using reference TRBV7-3 and TRBJ2-2, is GAGVSQTPSNKVTEKGKYVELRCDPISGHTALYWYRQSLGQGPEFLIYFQGTGAADDSGLPNDRFFAVRPEGSVSTLKIQRTERGDSAVYLCASSLPGRGGELFFGEGSRLTVL.

V gene TRBV29-1 combines with J gene TRBJ2-6; no clear D gene. With 3 bases removed from V and 3 bases from J, the gap between germline ends came to 6 bases. The CDR3 runs to 13 residues. Germline CDR1 SQVTM, CDR2 ANQGSEA. The CDR3 DNA reads TGCAGCGTTGATGTTAGTGGGGCCAACGTCCTGACTTTC. Amino acid sequence: CSVDVSGANVLTF.

This clone was seen a single time. The rearrangement uses TRBV7-3 and TRBJ2-2, with a possible D match to TRBD1 (6 bases). V lost 2 bases to trimming and J lost 7 bases, with 11 bases between them. Germline CDR1 reads SGHTA; CDR2 reads FQGTGA. The CDR3 loop spans 14 amino acids. The DNA of the CDR3 is TGTGCCAGCAGCTTAGATCAGGGGAACGGGGAGCTGTTTTTT. Its translation is CASSLDQGNGELFF.

By share, this clone ranks as medium-sized. In DNA, the CDR3 is TGTGCCAGCAGTTCGCCGACTAGCCTTACATACACAGATACGCAGTATTTT. Amino acid sequence: CASSSPTSLTYTDTQYF. This sequence joins TRBV28 and TRBJ2-3; 7 bases agree with TRBD2. The length of the CDR3 is 17 residues. The junction had 12 bases not matched to a gene; V was cut back by 4 bases and J by 2 bases. Germline V gene sequence: CDR1 MDHEN, CDR2 SYDVKM.

Concerning this clone: The sample has other DNA sequences that encode this CDR3 too. V and J are TRBV5-1 and TRBJ1-1; 11 bases are a match to TRBD1. Germline V gene data show CDR1 as SGHRS and CDR2 as YFSETQ. With 4 bases clipped from V and 5 bases from J, the junction kept 4 bases outside the gene matches. CDR3 length: 14 amino acids. The chain's CDR3 is CASSLGQGGTEAFF. The CDR3 DNA reads TGCGCCAGCAGCCTGGGACAGGGGGGGACTGAAGCTTTCTTT.

V usage is TRBV9 and J usage is TRBJ2-3; D gene uncertain. CDR3 length: 13 residues. The V gene's germline CDR1 is SGDLS and CDR2 YYNGEE. Trimming removed 4 bases from V and 7 bases from J, with 13 bases in between. The CDR3 here is CASSPQHSHTQYF. The CDR3 nucleotides read TGTGCCAGCAGCCCCCAACATTCACATACGCAGTATTTT.

In this sample, this clone turned up a few times. V and J are TRBV11-3 and TRBJ2-7; 7 nucleotides match TRBD1. Germline V gives CDR1 SGHNT, CDR2 YENEEA. Germline trimming cut 5 bases from V and 3 bases from J; bases unmatched to any gene: 7. The CDR3 runs 14 residues. This chain's CDR3 is CASSLMDRFYEQYF. The CDR3 bases are TGTGCCAGCAGCCTCATGGACAGGTTCTACGAGCAGTACTTC.

The CDR3 loop is CSVEGAGLHGYTF. DNA of the CDR3: TGCAGCGTTGAAGGAGCAGGGTTACATGGCTACACCTTC. This chain connects TRBV29-1 to TRBJ1-2; D possibly corresponds to TRBD1 (5 bases). CDR1 is SQVTM and CDR2 is ANQGSEA in the germline V gene. This CDR3 comprises 13 residues. The germline V and J ends were trimmed by 1 base and 6 bases, with 12 bases remaining between them.

This clone was observed a handful of times. This chain uses TRBV7-9 with TRBJ2-5, with D tentatively TRBD1 (6 bases). This CDR3 region has 15 residues. Trimming removed 5 bases from V and 5 bases from J, with 18 bases in between. The V gene's germline CDR1 is SEHNR and CDR2 FQNEAQ (reference sequence). CDR3 in amino acids: CASSPGAGAGETQYF. The CDR3 nucleotides read TGTGCCAGCAGCCCAGGGGCAGGGGCGGGCGAGACCCAGTACTTC.

This clone was recorded a few times. This sequence joins TRBV5-1 and TRBJ1-4; 9 nucleotides match TRBD1. Looked up from germline, CDR1 is SGHRS and CDR2 is YFSETQ. The junction had 14 bases not matched to a gene; V was cut back by 3 bases and J by 8 bases. The CDR3 loop spans 17 amino acids. The CDR3 DNA is TGCGCCAGCAGCTCCGGACAGGGGTCCCCCCTCGAAGAAAAACTGTTTTTT. It encodes CASSSGQGSPLEEKLFF.

The chain carries TRBV9 and TRBJ2-1; 13 bases are a match to TRBD2. CDR3 size: 20 residues. CDR1 is SGDLS, CDR2 YYNGEE, per germline. Unmatched junction bases numbered 12, after V lost 3 bases and J lost 0 bases. The CDR3, as DNA: TGTGCCAGCAGCGCCGGCGTTGGACTAGCGGGGGTGAGCTCCTACAATGAGCAGTTCTTC. Its protein product is CASSAGVGLAGVSSYNEQFF.

This clone was seen a handful of times. The chain uses TRBV7-2 and TRBJ2-1, with 11 bases matching TRBD1. Germline-derived CDR1 and CDR2 are SGHTA and FQGNSA. The CDR3 loop spans 16 amino acids. V lost 5 bases and J lost 3; bases outside the gene matches: 6. The CDR3 nucleotides are TGTGCCAGCAGCCCCAGGACAGGGGGCCTCTACAATGAGCAGTTCTTC. It yields the protein CASSPRTGGLYNEQFF.

This clone was detected a few times. J is TRBJ2-1 and V is TRBV2; D is ambiguous. Trimming took off 6 bases at V and 4 bases at J, with 7 bases between the two ends. Germline-derived CDR1 and CDR2 are SNHLY and FYNNEI. CDR3 size: 12 residues. CDR3 in amino acids: CASSSGYNEQFF. As DNA, the CDR3 is TGTGCCAGCAGCAGTGGTTACAATGAGCAGTTCTTC.

This clone was detected once. This rearrangement joins TRBV7-2 to TRBJ2-4; 9 bases agree with TRBD2. The CDR3 totals 17 residues. Unmatched junction bases numbered 8, after V lost 5 bases and J lost 0 bases. Germline V CDR1 and CDR2: SGHTA, FQGNSA. The CDR3 DNA reads TGTGCCAGCAGCATATCGACTAGCGGTCTAGCCAAAAACATTCAGTACTTC. Translating gives CASSISTSGLAKNIQYF.

The chain is built from TRBV7-9 and TRBJ1-1, with D perhaps TRBD1 (5 bases). This CDR3 has 14 amino acids. V lost 5 bases and J 8 bases, leaving 18 bases between the germline ends. Germline values: CDR1 SEHNR, CDR2 FQNEAQ (reference sequence). Written as DNA, the CDR3 is TGTGCCAGCAGCCGTACCTCCAGGGCCATAGAAGCTTTCTTT. Its translation: CASSRTSRAIEAFF.